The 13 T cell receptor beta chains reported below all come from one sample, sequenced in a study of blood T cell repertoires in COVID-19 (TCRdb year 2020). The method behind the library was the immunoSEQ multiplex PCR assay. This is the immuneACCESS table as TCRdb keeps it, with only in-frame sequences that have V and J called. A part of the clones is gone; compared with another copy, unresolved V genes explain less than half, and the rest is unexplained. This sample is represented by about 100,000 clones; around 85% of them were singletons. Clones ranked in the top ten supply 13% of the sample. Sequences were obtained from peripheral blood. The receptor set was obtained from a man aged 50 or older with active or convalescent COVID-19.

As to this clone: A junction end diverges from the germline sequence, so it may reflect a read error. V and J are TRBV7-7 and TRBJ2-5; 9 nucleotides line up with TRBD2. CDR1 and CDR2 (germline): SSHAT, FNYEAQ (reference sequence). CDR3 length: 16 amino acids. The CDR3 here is CASSPTSGRNGETQYF. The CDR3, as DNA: TGTGCTAGCAGCCCCACGAGCGGGAGGAATGGGGAGACCCAGTACTTC.

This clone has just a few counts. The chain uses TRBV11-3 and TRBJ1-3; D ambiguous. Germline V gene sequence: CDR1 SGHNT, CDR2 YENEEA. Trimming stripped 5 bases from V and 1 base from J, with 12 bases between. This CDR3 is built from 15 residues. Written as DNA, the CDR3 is TGTGCCAGCAGCCGCGGTTGGGTTTCTGGAAACACCATATATTTT. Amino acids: CASSRGWVSGNTIYF.

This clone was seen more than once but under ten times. The CDR3 loop reads CACRGVTEAFF. The CDR3 nucleotides read TGTGCCTGTCGGGGTGTCACTGAAGCTTTCTTT. This chain connects TRBV30 to TRBJ1-1; D is uncertain. The CDR3 sequence is 11 residues long. Per the germline V gene, CDR1 is GTSNPN and CDR2 is SVGIG (reference sequence). With 6 bases removed from V and 4 bases from J, the gap between germline ends came to 9 bases.

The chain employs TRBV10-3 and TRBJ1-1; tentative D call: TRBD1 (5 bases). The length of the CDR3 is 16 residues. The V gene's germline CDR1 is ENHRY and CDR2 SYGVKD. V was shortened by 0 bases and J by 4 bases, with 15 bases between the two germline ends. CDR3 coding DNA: TGTGCCATCAGTGAGTCGACCAGGGAGGAGAGCACTGAAGCTTTCTTT. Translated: CAISESTREESTEAFF.

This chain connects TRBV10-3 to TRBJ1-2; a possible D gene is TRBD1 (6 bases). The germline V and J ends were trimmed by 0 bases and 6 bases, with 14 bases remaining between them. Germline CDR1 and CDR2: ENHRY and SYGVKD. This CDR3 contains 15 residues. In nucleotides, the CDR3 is TGTGCCATCAGTGAGTCCGGACAGAGTGCCCATGGCTACACCTTC. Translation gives CAISESGQSAHGYTF.

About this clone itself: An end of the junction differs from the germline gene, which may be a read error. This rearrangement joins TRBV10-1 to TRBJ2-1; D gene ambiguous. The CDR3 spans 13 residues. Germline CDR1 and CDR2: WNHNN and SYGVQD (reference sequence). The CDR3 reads CASRESAYNEQFF. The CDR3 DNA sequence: TGCGCCAGCAGGGAGTCCGCGTACAATGAGCAGTTCTTC.

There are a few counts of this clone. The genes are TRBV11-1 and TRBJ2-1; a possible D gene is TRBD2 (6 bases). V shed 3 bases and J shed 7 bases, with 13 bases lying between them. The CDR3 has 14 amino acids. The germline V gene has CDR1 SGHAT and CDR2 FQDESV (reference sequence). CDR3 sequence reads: CASSFPQAGNEQFF. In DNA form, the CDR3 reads TGTGCCAGCAGCTTTCCACAGGCGGGAAATGAGCAGTTCTTC.

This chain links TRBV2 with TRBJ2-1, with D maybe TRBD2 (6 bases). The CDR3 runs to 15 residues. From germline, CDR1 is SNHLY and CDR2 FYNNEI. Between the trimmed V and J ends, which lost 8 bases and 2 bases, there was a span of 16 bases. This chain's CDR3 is CASVRRESAYNEQFF. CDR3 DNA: TGTGCCAGCGTCCGGAGGGAGTCAGCCTACAATGAGCAGTTCTTC.

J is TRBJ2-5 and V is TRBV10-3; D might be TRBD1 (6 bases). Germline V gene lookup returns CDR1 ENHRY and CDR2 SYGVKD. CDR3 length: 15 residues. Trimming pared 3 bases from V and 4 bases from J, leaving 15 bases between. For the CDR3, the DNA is TGTGCCATCAGTGACGCAGGGGTCGGGCGAGAGACCCAGTACTTC. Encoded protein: CAISDAGVGRETQYF.

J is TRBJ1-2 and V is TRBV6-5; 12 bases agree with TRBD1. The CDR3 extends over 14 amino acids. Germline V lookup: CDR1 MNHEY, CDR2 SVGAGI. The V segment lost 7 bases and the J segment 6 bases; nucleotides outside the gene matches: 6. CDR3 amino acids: CASNRDRGQDGYTF. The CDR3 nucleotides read TGTGCCAGCAACCGGGACAGGGGGCAGGATGGCTACACCTTC.

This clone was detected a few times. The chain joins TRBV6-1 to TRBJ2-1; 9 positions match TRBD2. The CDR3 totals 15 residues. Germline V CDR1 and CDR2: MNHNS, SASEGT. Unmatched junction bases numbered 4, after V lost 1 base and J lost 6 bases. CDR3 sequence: CASSEGLAGFNEQFF. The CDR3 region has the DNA TGTGCCAGCAGTGAAGGGCTAGCGGGATTCAATGAGCAGTTCTTC.

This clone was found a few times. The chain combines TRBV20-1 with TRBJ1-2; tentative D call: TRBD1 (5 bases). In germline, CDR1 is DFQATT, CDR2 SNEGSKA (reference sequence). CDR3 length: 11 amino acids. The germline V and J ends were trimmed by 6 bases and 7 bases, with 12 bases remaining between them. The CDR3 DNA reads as TGCAGTGCCCCGGGGGGGGGTGGCTACACCTTC. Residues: CSAPGGGGYTF.

The CDR3 here is CASSQEITGNTGELFF. The CDR3 bases are TGTGCCAGCAGCCAAGAGATAACCGGGAACACCGGGGAGCTGTTTTTT. The rearrangement links TRBV4-2 to TRBJ2-2; D is unresolved. V lost 0 bases and J lost 1, with 9 bases in between. Germline lookup yields CDR1 LGHNA and CDR2 YNFKEQ. The CDR3 length is 16 residues.